This record covers a single T cell receptor beta chain. The antigen is unknown. This sample is drawn from a study of T cells in Graves' hyperthyroidism and ophthalmopathy. Findings of the study overall: Ophthalmopathy and stable hyperthyroidism were separated by a 13 V-J model.

Graves' hyperthyroidism showing no ophthalmopathy progression within 18 months was considered stable. Diagnoses rested on clinical symptoms, serum thyroxine and TRAb, thyroid ultrasound and orbital computed tomography. Approximately 10 ml of fresh peripheral blood supplied the PBMCs. Amplification of TCR beta CDR3 regions used RNA as the template. The TCR CDR3 first-round RT-PCR relied on the HTBI primer set. A single record per CDR3 protein comes from TCRdb applying MiXCR to the multiplex PCR reads. The sample yields about 620,000 distinct CDR3 sequences, 15% to 20% seen once. V lost 5 bases and J lost 6; bases outside the gene matches: 8. Per the germline V gene, CDR1 is SGHDT and CDR2 is YYEEEE. The CDR3 extends over 15 amino acids.

Sample: blood. This clonotype was obtained from a woman in her twenties or thirties with Graves' hyperthyroidism. This sequence joins TRBV5-6 and TRBJ2-1; 10 nucleotides align to TRBD2. The CDR3 region has the DNA TGTGCCAGCAGGACCGGGACTAGCGAGCGCAATGAGCAGTTCTTC. This gives the protein CASRTGTSERNEQFF.